Each of the 6 T cell receptor beta chains below was sequenced from the same sample in a study of T cell repertoires in cytomegalovirus infection. TCRdb reprocessed the reads via MiXCR and lists one record per CDR3 protein. The sample lists approximately 910,000 distinct CDR3 sequences; approximately 30% were seen once. These receptors lack a known antigen. The sample in question was cultured CD8+ T cells from PBMCs, obtained from culture after CMV antigen stimulation. These receptor sequences come from a human donor in good health (CMV status not recorded). Some clones in this sample may be carry-over from other donors' samples.

The V call is TRBV6-5, the J call TRBJ1-1, with a tentative D call TRBD1 (6 bases). V was pared by 4 bases and J by 0 bases, with 18 bases between. The CDR3 runs to 17 residues. Germline V gene sequence: CDR1 MNHEY, CDR2 SVGAGI. The CDR3 coding sequence is TGTGCCAGCAGTTCCGATTCGACAGGTGATATGAACACTGAAGCTTTCTTT. This sequence encodes CASSSDSTGDMNTEAFF.

This chain joins TRBV19 and TRBJ1-2, with D possibly matching TRBD1 (5 bases). The germline V gene encodes CDR1 LNHDA and CDR2 SQIVND (reference sequence). V was pared by 7 bases and J by 6 bases, with 21 bases between. This CDR3 has 15 residues. The CDR3 is CASTTAGRGQDGYTF. The CDR3 DNA sequence: TGTGCCAGTACCACAGCGGGACGCGGCCAGGATGGCTACACCTTC.

Ten or more counts support this clonotype. The V call is TRBV7-9, the J call TRBJ2-2; D is ambiguous. Deletions cut 6 bases from V and 4 bases from J, with 9 bases between. The germline V gene encodes CDR1 SEHNR and CDR2 FQNEAQ (reference sequence). The CDR3 has 13 amino acids. CDR3 sequence (DNA): TGTGCCAGCAGTGACGCTAGCACCGGGGAGCTGTTTTTT. It yields the protein CASSDASTGELFF.

This clonotype was observed a few times. This sequence joins TRBV27 and TRBJ2-6; no firm D call. Germline assignment: CDR1 MNHEY and CDR2 SMNVEV (reference sequence). Deletions cut 5 bases from V and 2 bases from J, with 7 bases between. CDR3 size: 14 residues. The CDR3 DNA sequence: TGTGCCAGCAGTCCGTCACCTGGGGCCAACGTCCTGACTTTC. Translating gives CASSPSPGANVLTF.

This clonotype was seen only a few times. The chain recombines TRBV10-2 with TRBJ2-1; possible D gene TRBD1, 5 bases. The CDR3 loop spans 16 amino acids. The V and J ends lost 0 bases and 2 bases respectively, with 11 bases between them. The germline V gene encodes CDR1 WSHSY and CDR2 SAAADI. The CDR3 bases are TGCGCCAGCAGTGAGTCGGGAACAGGAACCTACAATGAGCAGTTCTTC. This translates into CASSESGTGTYNEQFF.

The chain links TRBV6-6 to TRBJ2-3, with TRBD2 matching over 8 bases. Germline V gives CDR1 MNHNY, CDR2 SVGAGI (reference sequence). The CDR3 totals 16 residues. Trimming removed 4 bases from V and 5 bases from J; junction bases left unmatched: 11. The CDR3: CASSFLAGCGEDTQYF. Written as DNA, the CDR3 is TGTGCCAGCAGTTTCTTAGCGGGGTGCGGGGAAGATACGCAGTATTTT.